The clone carrying this TCR beta chain was counted once. V lost 1 base and J 2 bases, leaving 9 bases between the germline ends. Germline V gene sequence: CDR1 LNHDA, CDR2 SQIVND (reference sequence). CDR3 length: 15 amino acids. This specimen comes from a study of blood T cell repertoires in COVID-19. Generated by immunoSEQ multiplex PCR, the TCRdb table keeps only in-frame clones and is missing some. The sample consists of a few hundred thousand clones, just over 85% of them appearing once. V and J are TRBV19 and TRBJ1-5; the D is unclear. The clonotype originates from a woman aged 40 to 50 with acute COVID-19. Sequencing was done on a sample of PBMCs or T cells enriched from blood (not recorded which). The CDR3 here is CASSIGWGGNQPQHF. The CDR3 DNA reads as TGTGCCAGTAGTATAGGGTGGGGAGGCAATCAGCCCCAGCATTTT.